These 9 T cell receptor beta chains share one sample of origin, sequenced in a study of cytomegalovirus exposure and HLA in healthy donors. Produced via immunoSEQ multiplex PCR; TCRdb's table is partial and in-frame only. The table lists roughly 220,000 clones, around nine tenths of them singletons. The sequencing sample was made of PBMCs. These receptors were taken from a woman between 18 and 29 years old in good health and CMV-seronegative.

The rearrangement links TRBV5-1 to TRBJ2-2, with a possible D match to TRBD1 (6 bases). CDR1 is SGHRS and CDR2 is YFSETQ in the germline V gene. This CDR3 is built from 18 residues. The V gene lost 6 bases and the J gene lost 2 bases, with 23 bases spanning the gap. The CDR3: CASTPVGRGTKNTGELFF. The CDR3, as DNA: TGCGCCAGCACCCCAGTGGGCAGGGGAACGAAAAACACCGGGGAGCTGTTTTTT.

The chain joins TRBV19 to TRBJ2-5, with TRBD2 matching 9 bases. The CDR3 runs 15 residues. After removal of 9 bases from V and 1 base from J, the junction contained 9 bases not matched to a gene. The germline CDR1 and CDR2 sequences are LNHDA and SQIVND (reference sequence). The CDR3 region has the DNA TGTGCCAGCGGCGGACTAGCGCTACTCCAAGAGACCCAGTACTTC. Its protein is CASGGLALLQETQYF. Complete variable domain (other parts from reference TRBV19 and TRBJ2-5): DGGITQSPKYLFRKEGQNVTLSCEQNLNHDAMYWYRQDPGQGLRLIYYSQIVNDFQKGDIAEGYSVSREKKESFPLTVTSAQKNPTAFYLCASGGLALLQETQYFGPGTRLLVL.

The rearrangement links TRBV2 to TRBJ2-3; 12 bases line up with TRBD2. The germline CDR1 and CDR2 sequences are SNHLY and FYNNEI. The CDR3 extends over 16 amino acids. Germline trimming cut 4 bases from V and 4 bases from J; bases unmatched to any gene: 6. CDR3 loop: CASSGTSGTSSDTQYF. The CDR3 DNA is TGTGCCAGCAGTGGGACTAGCGGGACCTCTTCAGATACGCAGTATTTT.

The J gene is TRBJ2-3, the V gene TRBV4-1; D is uncertain. This CDR3 spans 15 amino acids. V shed 2 bases and J shed 0 bases, with 9 bases lying between them. The germline V gene has CDR1 MGHRA and CDR2 YSYEKL. The CDR3 sequence is CASSQQAPSTDTQYF. The CDR3 nucleotides are TGCGCCAGCAGCCAACAAGCGCCTAGCACAGATACGCAGTATTTT.

The chain recombines TRBV9 with TRBJ2-1; 9 bases align to TRBD2. Germline CDR1 SGDLS, CDR2 YYNGEE. CDR3 length: 16 residues. V was clipped by 3 bases and J by 5 bases; unmatched bases: 9. The CDR3 bases are TGTGCCAGCAGCGAACGTAGCGGGGGAGGGAACAATGAGCAGTTCTTC. It yields the protein CASSERSGGGNNEQFF.

CDR3 protein: CASSLVGQGINTGELFF. DNA for the CDR3: TGTGCCAGCAGCTTAGTCGGGCAGGGTATCAACACCGGGGAGCTGTTTTTT. The chain uses TRBV7-3 and TRBJ2-2, with D perhaps TRBD1 (5 bases). Trimming left V 2 bases short and J 2 bases short, with 15 bases between. The CDR3 covers 17 residues. Germline V gene lookup returns CDR1 SGHTA and CDR2 FQGTGA.

The CDR3 spells CASSSNPGQDNQPQHF. Here the CDR3 DNA reads TGTGCCAGCAGCTCCAACCCGGGACAGGACAATCAGCCCCAGCATTTT. The J gene is TRBJ1-5, the V gene TRBV7-9; 8 positions agree with TRBD1. The V segment lost 4 bases and the J segment 3 bases; nucleotides outside the gene matches: 8. The CDR3 extends over 16 amino acids. CDR1 is SEHNR, CDR2 FQNEAQ, per germline (reference sequence).

V usage is TRBV28 and J usage is TRBJ2-4, with D perhaps TRBD1 (5 bases). The CDR3 consists of 14 residues. Trimming took 5 bases from V and 0 from J, leaving 8 bases between them. The germline CDR1 and CDR2 sequences are MDHEN and SYDVKM. The CDR3 region has the DNA TGTGCCAGCAGTGACAGTCTAGCCAAAAACATTCAGTACTTC. It codes for CASSDSLAKNIQYF.

The V and J genes are TRBV5-4 and TRBJ2-2; maybe TRBD1 (6 bases). Germline V gives CDR1 SGHNT, CDR2 YYREEE (reference sequence). Between the trimmed V and J ends, which lost 4 bases and 4 bases, there was a span of 11 bases. This CDR3 contains 14 residues. This CDR3 is CASSLSRGTGELFF. The CDR3 DNA is TGTGCCAGCAGCCTTTCCAGGGGCACCGGGGAGCTGTTTTTT.